This T cell receptor (beta chain) is from a study of blood T cell repertoires in COVID-19. The wider study: Samples came from the United States, Italy and Spain, spanning acute and convalescent COVID-19. T cells, B-cell-depleted T cells, or PBMCs supplied cDNA or gDNA.

Germline values: CDR1 SGHNT, CDR2 YYREEE (reference sequence). Trimming left V 0 bases short and J 3 bases short, with 13 bases between. This CDR3 contains 15 residues. Clones were sequenced by immunoSEQ multiplex PCR, and TCRdb holds only the in-frame ones, with some missing. The sample holds approximately 200,000 clones, roughly 84% seen once. The specimen was peripheral blood. V and J are TRBV5-4 and TRBJ2-7, with D perhaps matching TRBD2 (5 bases). The receptor comes from a man aged 40-50 years with active or convalescent COVID-19. The CDR3 sequence: CASSLAGFDSYEQYF. In DNA, the CDR3 is TGTGCCAGCAGCTTGGCGGGGTTTGATAGCTACGAGCAGTACTTC.